This paragraph covers one T cell receptor (beta chain) sequence. Its target is unknown. From germline, CDR1 is SGHNT and CDR2 YENEEA. This CDR3 is built from 15 residues. The trim removed 5 bases at V and 1 base at J, leaving 7 bases unmatched. This record comes from a study of cytomegalovirus exposure and HLA in healthy donors. Study-level results: TCR clusters originating in the first cohort tended to co-occur in the roughly 120 validation repertoires, according to a later analysis.

Profiled with immunoSEQ multiplex PCR; TCRdb holds only in-frame clones, not every one. The table lists under 80,000 clones, 94% of them singletons. The genes are TRBV11-3 and TRBJ2-5, with TRBD1 identical over 7 bases. The sample was PBMCs. The clonotype comes from a woman younger than 30 in good health and CMV-seronegative. The CDR3 bases are TGTGCCAGCAGCCCCGGGACAGCGGCCCAAGAGACCCAGTACTTC. Its translation: CASSPGTAAQETQYF.